This T cell receptor (beta chain) was sequenced during a study of blood T cell repertoires in COVID-19. Study summary: From the United States, Italy and Spain came samples of acute and convalescent COVID-19. In each case, the material was cDNA or gDNA derived from T cells, B-cell-depleted T cells, or PBMCs.

Original processing notes: How many nucleated cells were present was estimated from reference gene primer amplification. The assay was immunoSEQ multiplex PCR, and TCRdb's table has in-frame clones only and misses some. V and J calls and clone size are as listed in that table; D and trimming were resolved from the DNA. This sample yields around 69,000 clones, of which roughly 86% are seen a single time; 5.5% to 8% belongs to the top ten. Germline V lookup: CDR1 MNHEY, CDR2 SMNVEV (reference sequence). The V end was cut by 0 bases, the J end by 3 bases, with 15 bases between. The CDR3 sequence is 17 residues long.

This sequence joins TRBV27 and TRBJ2-1; no clear D. The origin of this receptor is a man in his forties or fifties with active COVID-19. The specimen sequenced was peripheral blood. CDR3 amino acids: CASSLSLGSMFYNEQFF. CDR3 nucleotide sequence: TGTGCCAGCAGTTTATCCTTGGGCTCGATGTTCTACAATGAGCAGTTCTTC.